The T cell receptor (beta chain) described here comes from a study of CD8 T cells in ankylosing spondylitis. A word on this clonotype: Its target is not known.

CDR1 is MGHRA and CDR2 is YSYEKL in the germline V gene. The CDR3 covers 15 residues. Unmatched junction bases numbered 9, after V lost 7 bases and J lost 6 bases. It was by quantitative 5'-RACE with molecular barcodes that TCR beta libraries were made. TCRdb re-derived calls from the 5' RACE reads in MiXCR, one entry per CDR3 protein. Among 84,000 or so distinct CDR3 sequences listed, more than 25% were seen once. Study-wide points: A TCR beta motif made of several highly homologous variants seemed typical of ankylosing spondylitis blood. Some of these motif variants have turned up before, in reports on reactive arthritis synovial fluid and blood. Within matched ankylosing spondylitis synovial fluid, disease-linked clones were reportedly significantly enriched.

The TCR originated in a male donor with ankylosing spondylitis or in good health (not recorded which). The source material was blood, either unsorted or a sorted T cell fraction (not recorded which). The J gene is TRBJ2-1, the V gene TRBV4-1; TRBD2 agrees at 10 bases. CDR3 region: CASTLTSGSFNEQFF. The CDR3 region has the DNA TGCGCCAGCACCCTGACTAGCGGGTCTTTCAATGAGCAGTTCTTC.